Detailed here is one T cell receptor (beta chain). The CDR3 consists of 16 residues. V lost 4 bases to trimming and J lost 4 bases, with 16 bases between them. Germline V gives CDR1 MNHEY, CDR2 SMNVEV (reference sequence). This sample is part of a study of radiation and T cells in renal cell carcinoma. Assay: immunoSEQ multiplex PCR; the TCRdb copy retains only in-frame clones and omits some. The table shows approximately 140,000 clones, with 88% occurring only once. Regarding time point: baseline pretreatment blood. The treatment here: 15 Gy SBRT to primary tumor, nephrectomy 4 weeks later. The TCR comes from a woman aged 70-85 years with renal cell carcinoma. The chain combines TRBV27 with TRBJ2-2; a possible D gene is TRBD2 (5 bases). The sample here was blood, taken from a patient whose treatment included radiotherapy and nephrectomy. The CDR3 reads CASSSGSTGSTGELFF. Here the CDR3 DNA reads TGTGCCAGCAGTTCCGGTTCCACGGGGAGCACCGGGGAGCTGTTTTTT.